The 30 T cell receptor beta chains below come from one sample, sequenced in a study of CD8 T cells in Susac syndrome. A quantity of about 0.5 to 1 ug RNA underwent reverse transcription using random hexamers. TCRdb reanalysed the immunoSEQ multiplex PCR reads using MiXCR and keeps one entry per CDR3 protein. This sample has roughly 150,000 distinct CDR3 sequences, with approximately 94% found just once. Sequenced sample: CD4+ T cells from PBMCs. These TCRs come from a human donor with multiple sclerosis.

The rearrangement links TRBV18 to TRBJ1-1; D gene unclear. Trimming removed 5 bases from V and 1 base from J, with 8 bases in between. The CDR3 runs to 13 residues. The germline V gene has CDR1 KGHSH and CDR2 LQKENI. CDR3 nucleotides: TGTGCCAGCTCAATGGCAGGGAACACTGAAGCTTTCTTT. Its translation: CASSMAGNTEAFF.

In its sample, this clonotype was seen once. The CDR3 sequence: CASSLDGASNQPQHF. CDR3 DNA sequence: TGCGCCAGCAGCTTGGATGGGGCCAGCAATCAGCCCCAGCATTTT. The J gene is TRBJ1-5, the V gene TRBV5-1; the D gene is possibly TRBD1 (5 bases). Trimming took 0 bases from V and 1 from J, leaving 8 bases between them. The CDR3 sequence is 15 residues long. Per the germline V gene, CDR1 is SGHRS and CDR2 is YFSETQ. Full variable domain (rest looked up from reference TRBV5-1 and TRBJ1-5): KAGVTQTPRYLIKTRGQQVTLSCSPISGHRSVSWYQQTPGQGLQFLFEYFSETQRNKGNFPGRFSGRQFSNSRSEMNVSTLELGDSALYLCASSLDGASNQPQHFGDGTRLSIL.

This sequence joins TRBV20-1 and TRBJ1-4; 9 nucleotides match TRBD1. The V and J ends lost 3 bases and 8 bases, in that order; junction bases with no gene match: 10. Per the germline V gene, CDR1 is DFQATT and CDR2 is SNEGSKA (reference sequence). This CDR3 is built from 15 residues. DNA for the CDR3: TGCAGTGCTAGGGAGCCGGGACAGGGCGCCGAAAAACTGTTTTTT. Translation gives CSAREPGQGAEKLFF.

This clonotype occurred once. The chain has TRBV6-4 and TRBJ2-3; D tentatively fits TRBD1 or TRBD2 (5 bases each). Per the germline V gene, CDR1 is MRHNA and CDR2 is SNTAGT. The CDR3 is 16 residues long. The V end was cut by 0 bases, the J end by 1 base, with 11 bases between. The CDR3 protein is CASSDSRGSGTDTQYF. The DNA of the CDR3 is TGTGCCAGCAGTGACTCGAGGGGTAGCGGCACAGATACGCAGTATTTT.

The V gene is TRBV29-1, the J gene TRBJ2-3; weak D call: TRBD2 (5 bases). Germline assignment: CDR1 SQVTM and CDR2 ANQGSEA. This CDR3 is built from 12 residues. Trimming removed 1 base from V and 9 bases from J, with 11 bases in between. The CDR3 sequence is CSVEGGASTQYF. Here the CDR3 DNA reads TGCAGCGTTGAAGGGGGAGCGTCAACGCAGTATTTT.

The chain recombines TRBV20-1 with TRBJ2-4; tentatively, D is TRBD2 (6 bases). Germline V gives CDR1 DFQATT, CDR2 SNEGSKA (reference sequence). The length of the CDR3 is 14 residues. The V and J ends lost 6 bases and 0 bases respectively, with 12 bases between them. The CDR3 loop is CSAPPGLAKNIQYF. The CDR3 nucleotides read TGCAGTGCCCCCCCGGGACTAGCCAAAAACATTCAGTACTTC.

The sample holds a few counts of this clonotype. CDR3 region: CASSQVLAGELFF. The CDR3 nucleotides read TGTGCCAGCAGCCAAGTACTCGCCGGGGAGCTGTTTTTT. The rearrangement uses TRBV3-1 and TRBJ2-2; D remains ambiguous. V lost 1 base, J lost 6 bases, and 6 bases lay in between. The CDR3 is 13 residues long. The germline CDR1 and CDR2 sequences are LGHDT and YNNKEL (reference sequence).

The chain combines TRBV6-2 or TRBV6-3 with TRBJ2-7; possibly TRBD2 for D (6 bases). V was clipped by 6 bases and J by 5 bases, with 17 bases between them. CDR3 length equals 14 residues. Per germline, CDR1 MNHEY and CDR2 SVGEGT. The DNA for the CDR3 is TGTGCCAGCAGGGAGGGAGGCACGTTTAACGAGCAGTACTTC. This gives the protein CASREGGTFNEQYF.

This sequence joins TRBV24-1 and TRBJ1-2; 8 nucleotides agree with TRBD1. The V gene end was trimmed by 5 bases and the J gene end by 5 bases; junction bases not matched to a gene: 3. This CDR3 contains 13 residues. Germline lookup yields CDR1 KGHDR and CDR2 SFDVKD. CDR3 in amino acids: CATSARTGYGYTF. The CDR3 DNA reads TGTGCCACCAGTGCCCGGACAGGGTATGGCTACACCTTC.

The V gene is TRBV20-1, the J gene TRBJ2-3, with a tentative D call TRBD2 (5 bases). Germline CDR1 and CDR2: DFQATT and SNEGSKA (reference sequence). The CDR3 contains 13 residues. Trimming left V 6 bases short and J 1 base short, with 11 bases between. The CDR3 sequence is CSATRSGTDTQYF. The CDR3 DNA follows: TGCAGTGCAACTAGGTCGGGCACAGATACGCAGTATTTT.

The rearrangement uses TRBV5-1 and TRBJ2-7; the match to TRBD2 covers 9 bases. Trimming at V came to 2 bases and at J to 6 bases, leaving 6 bases not matched to a gene. The CDR3 loop spans 14 amino acids. Per the germline V gene, CDR1 is SGHRS and CDR2 is YFSETQ. The CDR3: CASSFPSGTSEQYF. CDR3 nucleotide sequence: TGCGCCAGCAGCTTCCCTAGCGGGACCAGCGAGCAGTACTTC.

The chain recombines TRBV6-5 with TRBJ1-1; D remains ambiguous. V gave up 3 bases and J gave up 8 bases, with 10 bases separating them. From germline, CDR1 is MNHEY and CDR2 SVGAGI. This CDR3 region has 12 residues. CDR3 sequence: CASSYWSGEAFF. CDR3 nucleotide sequence: TGTGCCAGCAGTTATTGGTCGGGGGAAGCTTTCTTT.

This chain uses TRBV7-2 with TRBJ1-5; 7 bases match TRBD1. Losses at the gene ends were 2 bases for V and 7 bases for J; bases not matched to a gene: 8. CDR1 is SGHTA and CDR2 is FQGNSA in the germline V gene. The CDR3 extends over 15 amino acids. This chain's CDR3 is CASSLSPDRAQPQHF. The CDR3 coding sequence is TGTGCCAGCAGCTTAAGCCCCGACAGGGCCCAGCCCCAGCATTTT.

The chain joins TRBV19 to TRBJ2-4; D is perhaps TRBD1 (5 bases). Germline CDR1 reads LNHDA; CDR2 reads SQIVND (reference sequence). V was cut by 7 bases and J by 1 base, with 14 bases left in between. The CDR3 has 15 residues. CDR3 DNA sequence: TGTGCCAGTACGGAAGGGGTCCTCGCCAAAAACATTCAGTACTTC. It codes for CASTEGVLAKNIQYF.

This chain joins TRBV6-6 and TRBJ1-5; weak D call: TRBD1 (5 bases). This CDR3 spans 15 amino acids. Germline V lookup: CDR1 MNHNY, CDR2 SVGAGI (reference sequence). Trimming cost V 0 bases and J 3 bases, with 9 bases left between them. The CDR3 here is CASSYSQGTNQPQHF. The CDR3, as DNA: TGTGCCAGCAGTTACTCTCAGGGCACCAATCAGCCCCAGCATTTT.

The chain carries TRBV2 and TRBJ2-3; D uncertain. V gave up 8 bases and J gave up 9 bases, with 18 bases separating them. This CDR3 contains 13 residues. Germline assignment: CDR1 SNHLY and CDR2 FYNNEI. CDR3 region: CASDTLKFDTQYF. The CDR3 DNA reads TGTGCCAGCGACACCCTGAAATTCGACACGCAGTATTTT.

This chain links TRBV3-1 with TRBJ1-1; TRBD1 might be the D (6 bases). The V end was cut by 2 bases, the J end by 5 bases, with 12 bases between. From germline, CDR1 is LGHDT and CDR2 YNNKEL (reference sequence). The CDR3 is made up of 14 amino acids. DNA of the CDR3: TGTGCCAGCAGCCAACGGTCAGGGGCTACTGAAGCTTTCTTT. It translates to CASSQRSGATEAFF.

This clonotype occurred a few times. V gene TRBV7-2 combines with J gene TRBJ1-5; D is possibly TRBD1 (6 bases). The CDR3 runs to 15 residues. V lost 4 bases to trimming and J lost 2 bases, with 12 bases between them. In germline, CDR1 is SGHTA, CDR2 FQGNSA. DNA of the CDR3: TGTGCCAGCAGCTCGCAGGGGATTGGCAATCAGCCCCAGCATTTT. It is translated as CASSSQGIGNQPQHF.

The chain carries TRBV12-3 or TRBV12-4 and TRBJ1-1; 8 bases line up with TRBD1. The CDR3 consists of 13 residues. Losses at the gene ends were 6 bases for V and 9 bases for J; bases not matched to a gene: 9. The chain's CDR3 is CASRMTGDIKAFF. Written as DNA, the CDR3 is TGTGCCAGCAGAATGACAGGGGACATCAAAGCTTTCTTT.

The V gene is TRBV7-9, the J gene TRBJ1-2; 7 nucleotides match TRBD1. The CDR3 consists of 16 residues. Unmatched junction bases numbered 8, after V lost 2 bases and J lost 2 bases. CDR1 is SEHNR, CDR2 FQNEAQ, per germline (reference sequence). CDR3 residues: CASSLPGQAANYGYTF. The CDR3, as DNA: TGTGCCAGCAGCTTACCCGGACAGGCCGCCAACTATGGCTACACCTTC.

The chain joins TRBV7-2 to TRBJ2-3; D might be TRBD2 (5 bases). The CDR3 loop spans 15 amino acids. Germline assignment: CDR1 SGHTA and CDR2 FQGNSA. V was shortened by 3 bases and J by 3 bases, with 13 bases between the two germline ends. CDR3 amino acids: CASSLSGVGTDTQYF. The CDR3 DNA is TGTGCCAGCAGCTTGAGCGGAGTTGGGACAGATACGCAGTATTTT.

This clonotype was picked up one time. The chain recombines TRBV10-3 with TRBJ2-3, with 8 nucleotides matching TRBD2. CDR3 length: 14 residues. J lost 0 bases, V lost 9 bases, and 5 bases had no gene match. CDR1 is ENHRY, CDR2 SYGVKD, per germline. In DNA form, the CDR3 reads TGTGCCATAAATAGCGGGATTAGCACAGATACGCAGTATTTT. As protein: CAINSGISTDTQYF.

The chain combines TRBV12-3 or TRBV12-4 with TRBJ2-7, with no clear D. Trimming took off 4 bases at V and 2 bases at J, with 15 bases between the two ends. The CDR3 spans 15 residues. The chain's CDR3 is CASSSRANQAYEQYF. The CDR3 DNA reads TGTGCCAGCAGTTCCCGGGCCAACCAAGCCTACGAGCAGTACTTC.

The chain carries TRBV25-1 and TRBJ2-7; 10 positions agree with TRBD1. The ends lost 4 bases at V and 9 bases at J; junction bases unmatched: 9. The CDR3 totals 14 residues. Germline lookup yields CDR1 MGHDK and CDR2 SYGVNS. The CDR3 region has the DNA TGTGCCAGCAGTGGGGACAGGGGAATATTAGGGCAGTACTTC. It translates to CASSGDRGILGQYF.

In this sample, this clonotype turned up a few times. J is TRBJ2-5 and V is TRBV5-1, with 11 bases that match TRBD2. This CDR3 has 15 amino acids. Germline V gives CDR1 SGHRS, CDR2 YFSETQ. Trimming cost V 3 bases and J 1 base; bases outside gene matches: 2. As DNA, the CDR3 is TGCGCCAGCAGCTCAGGACTAGCGGGCCAAGAGACCCAGTACTTC. It is translated as CASSSGLAGQETQYF.

This clonotype was observed a few times. The genes are TRBV28 and TRBJ2-7; a weak D match, TRBD1 (5 bases). Germline V gene data show CDR1 as MDHEN and CDR2 as SYDVKM. V gave up 1 base and J gave up 6 bases, with 7 bases separating them. The CDR3 sequence is 12 residues long. The CDR3 nucleotides read TGTGCCAGCAGTTTATCAGGGTTCGAGCAGTACTTC. This sequence encodes CASSLSGFEQYF.

This chain links TRBV27 with TRBJ1-4; TRBD1 might be the D (6 bases). The germline V gene has CDR1 MNHEY and CDR2 SMNVEV (reference sequence). The CDR3 sequence is 15 residues long. Trimming removed 5 bases at V and 7 bases at J, with 17 bases between. CDR3 region: CASSPTGRPGEKLFF. CDR3 in DNA: TGTGCCAGCAGTCCTACAGGGAGACCGGGTGAAAAACTGTTTTTT.

This clonotype was observed a single time. The rearrangement uses TRBV11-2 and TRBJ2-6; D is perhaps TRBD2 (6 bases). The CDR3 runs to 16 residues. In germline, CDR1 is SGHAT, CDR2 FQNNGV. Trimming took off 4 bases at V and 4 bases at J, with 14 bases between the two ends. The CDR3 spells CASSSRLGRGANVLTF. Here the CDR3 DNA reads TGTGCCAGCAGCTCGCGACTAGGGCGGGGGGCCAACGTCCTGACTTTC.

The rearrangement uses TRBV11-2 and TRBJ2-1; D ambiguous. Trimming cost V 3 bases and J 0 bases, with 0 bases left between them. CDR1 is SGHAT and CDR2 is FQNNGV in the germline V gene. The CDR3 runs to 12 residues. The CDR3 coding sequence is TGTGCCAGCAGCTTCTCCTACAATGAGCAGTTCTTC. Residues: CASSFSYNEQFF.

The chain uses TRBV7-2 and TRBJ1-2, with D unclear. The germline gives CDR1 SGHTA, CDR2 FQGNSA. Trimming stripped 0 bases from V and 8 bases from J, with 13 bases between. The CDR3 length is 14 residues. The chain's CDR3 is CASSLASSGGGYTF. The CDR3 bases are TGTGCCAGCAGCTTAGCGTCGTCAGGAGGGGGCTACACCTTC.